This TCR beta chain was profiled in a study of blood T cells in healthy people across ages. The study, taken as a whole, reports: TCR beta diversity was tightly associated with the proportion of naive T cells. Not knowing donor CMV status may have confounded expanded clonotype changes.

They isolated at least 6 million PBMCs from each sample. This clonotype was counted only a few times. Antigen unknown. PCR was performed a second time for about 6 to 12 cycles using a sample-barcoded 5' primer and a J-beta primer mix. TCRdb passed the 5' RACE reads through MiXCR, listing each CDR3 protein once. Here the sample spans over a million distinct CDR3 sequences, more than 35% being singletons. This CDR3 region has 13 residues. V shed 5 bases, J shed 5 bases, and the junction held 8 bases outside the gene matches. Germline lookup yields CDR1 DFQATT and CDR2 SNEGSKA (reference sequence). This clonotype was obtained from a woman in her sixties or seventies in good health. The sequenced sample consisted of blood. The chain is built from TRBV20-1 and TRBJ2-5; 7 positions match TRBD2. This chain's CDR3 is CSALASGAETQYF. CDR3 bases: TGCAGTGCTTTGGCTAGCGGAGCGGAGACCCAGTACTTC.